Listed here are 30 T cell receptor beta chains from one sample, sequenced in a study of T cells in Graves' hyperthyroidism and ophthalmopathy. TCR beta CDR3 regions were amplified from RNA. The TCR CDR3 was amplified in a first-round RT-PCR using the HTBI primer set. TCRdb re-analysed the multiplex PCR reads in MiXCR, keeping a single row per CDR3 protein. This sample has almost 600,000 distinct CDR3 sequences, with roughly 14% found just once. Sequencing was performed on blood. The receptor set was obtained from a woman aged 30 to 39 with Graves' hyperthyroidism that later progressed to Graves' ophthalmopathy.

This clonotype showed up many times. The rearrangement uses TRBV2 and TRBJ2-1, with a weak D call TRBD2 (6 bases). Trimming pared 8 bases from V and 4 bases from J, leaving 6 bases between. This CDR3 has 11 residues. The germline V gene has CDR1 SNHLY and CDR2 FYNNEI. CDR3: CASGGYNEQFF. In nucleotides, the CDR3 is TGTGCCAGCGGAGGGTACAATGAGCAGTTCTTC.

This clonotype was detected ten times or more. This chain uses TRBV28 with TRBJ1-1; D gene ambiguous. Germline CDR1 MDHEN, CDR2 SYDVKM. CDR3 size: 12 residues. V lost 2 bases and J lost 5, with 6 bases in between. The CDR3 DNA reads TGTGCCAGCAGTTTACCAACAACTGAAGCTTTCTTT. Protein product: CASSLPTTEAFF.

There are a few counts of this clonotype. A read error may be the cause here, since a much bigger clone is one base away. Without the conserved terminal phenylalanine or tryptophan, this CDR3 likely stems from a read error. This sequence joins TRBV7-3 and TRBJ2-2; D not certain. Germline CDR1 is SGHTA and CDR2 is FQGTGA. The ends were cut back, 1 base at V and 0 bases at J, with 6 bases in the middle. This CDR3 is 15 amino acids long. The CDR3: CASSLSSANTGELFS. The CDR3 DNA reads TGTGCCAGCAGCTTAAGCAGCGCGAACACCGGGGAGCTGTTTTCT.

This clonotype appeared many times. This chain connects TRBV12-3 or TRBV12-4 to TRBJ2-5, with D possibly being TRBD1 or TRBD2 (6 bases each). V lost 7 bases to trimming and J lost 6 bases, with 18 bases between them. This CDR3 comprises 14 residues. CDR3 nucleotides: TGTGCCAGCACGGGAGCAGGGGCCTTTCAGACCCAGTACTTC. This sequence encodes CASTGAGAFQTQYF.

This clonotype was seen a handful of times. The chain recombines TRBV5-1 with TRBJ2-7; maybe TRBD1 (5 bases). The CDR3 covers 14 residues. Germline V gene sequence: CDR1 SGHRS, CDR2 YFSETQ. V lost 0 bases and J lost 2, with 9 bases in between. CDR3 residues: CASSLDRPTYEQYF. The CDR3 region has the DNA TGCGCCAGCAGCTTGGACAGGCCTACCTACGAGCAGTACTTC.

The V call is TRBV15, the J call TRBJ2-1; D gene ambiguous. The germline gives CDR1 LNHNV, CDR2 YYDKDF (reference sequence). V lost 0 bases, J lost 13 bases, and 10 bases lay in between. This CDR3 spans 12 amino acids. Written as DNA, the CDR3 is TGTGCCACCAGCAGAGATGAAAATAGCCAGTTCTTC. This translates into CATSRDENSQFF.

This clonotype was seen ten or more times. The chain carries TRBV12-3 or TRBV12-4 and TRBJ2-1; TRBD2 agrees at 8 bases. With 7 bases clipped from V and 6 bases from J, the junction kept 5 bases outside the gene matches. CDR3 size: 13 residues. The CDR3 sequence: CASNPGGVNEQFF. Written as DNA, the CDR3 is TGTGCCAGCAACCCCGGGGGGGTCAATGAGCAGTTCTTC.

This clonotype was seen many times. The chain recombines TRBV27 with TRBJ2-5, with 14 bases identical to TRBD2. This CDR3 has 14 amino acids. V gave up 5 bases and J gave up 6 bases; unmatched junction bases: 2. The germline CDR1 and CDR2 sequences are MNHEY and SMNVEV (reference sequence). The CDR3 nucleotides read TGTGCCAGCAGTGGGACTAGCGGGAGCCAGACCCAGTACTTC. It specifies CASSGTSGSQTQYF.

There are many counts of this clonotype. This sequence joins TRBV24-1 and TRBJ2-5, with a weak D call TRBD1 (5 bases). The ends were cut back, 5 bases at V and 4 bases at J, with 10 bases in the middle. From germline, CDR1 is KGHDR and CDR2 SFDVKD. The CDR3 spans 13 residues. The DNA of the CDR3 is TGTGCCACCAGTGGTTGGGGCACAGAGACCCAGTACTTC. Residues: CATSGWGTETQYF.

J is TRBJ2-7 and V is TRBV12-3 or TRBV12-4, with 14 nucleotides matching TRBD2. CDR3 length: 17 residues. Germline trimming cut 6 bases from V and 6 bases from J; bases unmatched to any gene: 13. CDR3 nucleotide sequence: TGTGCCAGCAGACTTAACTCGGGACTAGCGGGAGTCACCGAGCAGTACTTC. Its protein product is CASRLNSGLAGVTEQYF.

This clonotype has a count of ten or more. The V gene is TRBV11-2, the J gene TRBJ2-2, with D possibly called TRBD1 or TRBD2 (7 bases each). This CDR3 region has 20 residues. Germline CDR1 and CDR2: SGHAT and FQNNGV. Trimming removed 5 bases at V and 4 bases at J, with 29 bases between. The CDR3 protein is CASSRTGSSGKPGSTGELFF. In DNA form, the CDR3 reads TGTGCCAGCAGCCGGACAGGATCTAGCGGAAAGCCCGGGAGCACCGGGGAGCTGTTTTTT. Complete variable domain (other parts from reference TRBV11-2 and TRBJ2-2): EAGVAQSPRYKIIEKRQSVAFWCNPISGHATLYWYQQILGQGPKLLIQFQNNGVVDDSQLPKDRFSAERLKGVDSTLKIQPAKLEDSAVYLCASSRTGSSGKPGSTGELFFGEGSRLTVL.

This chain links TRBV5-4 with TRBJ2-1, with 8 bases that match TRBD2. This CDR3 spans 15 amino acids. The trim removed 4 bases at V and 6 bases at J, leaving 9 bases unmatched. The germline CDR1 and CDR2 sequences are SGHNT and YYREEE (reference sequence). DNA for the CDR3: TGTGCCAGCAGCCACCTAGCGGGTTTACGCAATGAGCAGTTCTTC. Residues: CASSHLAGLRNEQFF.

This clonotype has a count of ten or more. The V gene is TRBV7-9, the J gene TRBJ2-7; D tentatively reads TRBD1 or TRBD2 (5 bases each). The CDR3 has 14 amino acids. Per the germline V gene, CDR1 is SEHNR and CDR2 is FQNEAQ (reference sequence). Trimming took 4 bases from V and 7 from J, leaving 17 bases between them. CDR3 nucleotide sequence: TGTGCCAGCAGCTCACTCACCGGGGCAGCGGAGCAGTACTTC. It encodes CASSSLTGAAEQYF.

This clonotype was counted ten times or more. V and J are TRBV30 and TRBJ2-2; 7 bases map to TRBD1. This CDR3 is built from 15 residues. CDR1 and CDR2 from the germline V gene are GTSNPN and SVGIG (reference sequence). With V trimmed by 8 bases and J by 0 bases, 9 bases remained unmatched. CDR3 coding DNA: TGTGCCCAGACCCAGGGGGTCGCGAACACCGGGGAGCTGTTTTTT. This gives the protein CAQTQGVANTGELFF.

This chain links TRBV20-1 with TRBJ1-1; possibly TRBD1 for D (5 bases). V dropped 5 bases and J dropped 1 base, with 8 bases sitting between them. Germline values: CDR1 DFQATT, CDR2 SNEGSKA (reference sequence). This CDR3 is built from 12 residues. CDR3 in DNA: TGCAGTGCTCCTGGGGGGAACACTGAAGCTTTCTTT. Its translation: CSAPGGNTEAFF.

This clonotype has at least ten counts. The CDR3 DNA reads TGTGCCAGCAGCACAAACATGAATGGCTACACCTTC. The encoded protein is CASSTNMNGYTF. The rearrangement links TRBV7-9 to TRBJ1-2; D unclear. Trimming took off 5 bases at V and 6 bases at J, with 10 bases between the two ends. The CDR3 contains 12 residues. CDR1 SEHNR and CDR2 FQNEAQ come from the germline V gene (reference sequence).

In this sample, this clonotype turned up many times. The CDR3 loop is CASSPRYISSYNEQFF. CDR3 bases: TGTGCCAGCTCACCAAGGTACATAAGCTCCTACAATGAGCAGTTCTTC. V and J are TRBV18 and TRBJ2-1, with no clear D. The V end lost 2 bases, the J end lost 0 bases, and 11 bases lay between the germline ends. This CDR3 spans 16 amino acids. Germline CDR1 is KGHSH and CDR2 is LQKENI.

This clonotype was found many times. J is TRBJ1-1 and V is TRBV19, with D unresolved. The germline V and J ends were trimmed by 4 bases and 1 base, with 13 bases remaining between them. Germline V gene data show CDR1 as LNHDA and CDR2 as SQIVND (reference sequence). There are 15 residues in the CDR3. The CDR3 DNA follows: TGTGCCAGTAGTACTTCCGTAGCCTGGAACACTGAAGCTTTCTTT. Amino acids: CASSTSVAWNTEAFF.

In its sample, this clonotype was seen a few times. CDR3 sequence reads: CASSLGRRNYGYTF. CDR3 bases: TGTGCCAGCAGCTTGGGGCGGCGCAACTATGGCTACACCTTC. The V gene is TRBV5-8, the J gene TRBJ1-2; D gene ambiguous. The CDR3 totals 14 residues. The V gene's germline CDR1 is SGHTS and CDR2 YDEGEE. The V end was cut by 0 bases, the J end by 2 bases, with 8 bases between.

In this sample, this clonotype turned up many times. The chain carries TRBV28 and TRBJ1-2, with 12 bases identical to TRBD1. Germline V lookup: CDR1 MDHEN, CDR2 SYDVKM. This CDR3 region has 13 residues. Trimming took 6 bases from V and 8 from J; bases not matched to a gene: 4. The CDR3 DNA reads TGTGCCAGCAGGGGACAGGGGGCGGGAGGCTACACCTTC. Encoded protein: CASRGQGAGGYTF.

The chain has TRBV10-1 and TRBJ2-1, with 8 nucleotides matching TRBD1. After removal of 4 bases from V and 13 bases from J, the junction contained 6 bases not matched to a gene. CDR1 and CDR2 (germline): WNHNN, SYGVQD (reference sequence). This CDR3 contains 12 residues. The CDR3 DNA reads TGCGCCAGCAGTGGACAGGGGACAGCTCAGTTCTTC. Protein product: CASSGQGTAQFF.

This clonotype was recorded many times. The chain joins TRBV12-5 to TRBJ1-2; no firm D call. The germline V and J ends were trimmed by 7 bases and 4 bases, with 13 bases remaining between them. There are 13 residues in the CDR3. From germline, CDR1 is LGHNT and CDR2 FRNRAP. The CDR3 spells CASALQPSYGYTF. Here the CDR3 DNA reads TGTGCTAGTGCCCTCCAACCTAGCTATGGCTACACCTTC.

The sample holds many counts of this clonotype. This chain uses TRBV3-1 with TRBJ2-7; D is unresolved. The V and J ends lost 6 bases and 3 bases respectively, with 18 bases between them. The CDR3 has 15 residues. From germline, CDR1 is LGHDT and CDR2 YNNKEL (reference sequence). The CDR3 loop reads CASRPRGRPGYEQYF. Here the CDR3 DNA reads TGTGCCAGCAGACCCCGTGGACGTCCCGGCTACGAGCAGTACTTC.

This clonotype has just a few counts. The chain couples TRBV6-5 to TRBJ1-5; the D is unclear. The CDR3 has 13 residues. Germline CDR1 reads MNHEY; CDR2 reads SVGAGI. V was shortened by 2 bases and J by 5 bases, with 7 bases between the two germline ends. The CDR3 protein is CASSYHKDQPQHF. The DNA for the CDR3 is TGTGCCAGCAGTTACCACAAGGATCAGCCCCAGCATTTT.

This clonotype appeared many times. The chain employs TRBV11-2 and TRBJ1-4; D may be TRBD1 (5 bases). Germline V CDR1 and CDR2: SGHAT, FQNNGV. The CDR3 is 14 residues long. The V end was cut by 0 bases, the J end by 8 bases, with 10 bases between. The CDR3 loop reads CASSLDHGGEKLFF. As DNA, the CDR3 is TGTGCCAGCAGCTTAGATCACGGGGGGGAAAAACTGTTTTTT.

This clonotype was seen repeatedly, ten times or more. V usage is TRBV12-3 or TRBV12-4 and J usage is TRBJ2-5; 9 bases are shared with TRBD1. V lost 6 bases, J lost 5 bases, and 4 bases stayed unmatched. The CDR3 runs to 13 residues. The CDR3 region is CASSLGTGETQYF. The CDR3, as DNA: TGTGCCAGCAGCCTCGGGACAGGGGAGACCCAGTACTTC.

This clonotype was recorded a few times. This chain links TRBV4-1 with TRBJ1-6; weak D call: TRBD1 (6 bases). V lost 2 bases and J 7 bases, leaving 12 bases between the germline ends. The germline CDR1 and CDR2 sequences are MGHRA and YSYEKL. The CDR3 loop spans 15 amino acids. The CDR3 DNA follows: TGCGCCAGCAGCCAACTAACAGGGCTGAATTCACCCCTCCACTTT. Translation gives CASSQLTGLNSPLHF.

This clonotype was counted at least ten times. V and J are TRBV5-8 and TRBJ2-3; D is unresolved. V was pared by 2 bases and J by 12 bases, with 7 bases between. CDR1 is SGHTS and CDR2 is YDEGEE in the germline V gene. The CDR3 has 10 amino acids. The CDR3 here is CASSFPIQYF. The CDR3, as DNA: TGTGCCAGCAGCTTCCCGATTCAGTATTTT. Full variable domain (missing parts from reference TRBV5-8 and TRBJ2-3): EAGVTQSPTHLIKTRGQQATLRCSPISGHTSVYWYQQALGLGLQFLLWYDEGEERNRGNFPPRFSGRQFPNYSSELNVNALELEDSALYLCASSFPIQYFGPGTRLTVL.

Turning to this clonotype: A much larger clone lies one base from this, so it may be a read error. This chain links TRBV3-1 with TRBJ1-2; 12 nucleotides align to TRBD1. Germline loops: CDR1 LGHDT, CDR2 YNNKEL (reference sequence). The CDR3 sequence is 15 residues long. Here the CDR3 DNA reads TGTGCCAGCAGTACCCGGGACAGGGGGCATGAAGGCTACATCTTC. This encodes CASSTRDRGHEGYIF.

This rearrangement joins TRBV20-1 to TRBJ2-1, with 7 nucleotides matching TRBD2. With 6 bases clipped from V and 5 bases from J, the junction kept 16 bases outside the gene matches. The germline gives CDR1 DFQATT, CDR2 SNEGSKA (reference sequence). This CDR3 contains 16 residues. For the CDR3, the DNA is TGCAGTGCCCATGAGGGGAGGGCTAGCGGAAACAATGAGCAGTTCTTC. Translation gives CSAHEGRASGNNEQFF.